Below, 16 T cell receptor beta chains from the same sample are listed, as sequenced in a study of cytomegalovirus exposure and HLA in healthy donors. Primers: 60 Vbeta forward and 13 Jbeta reverse. Sequencing was performed with immunoSEQ multiplex PCR; in TCRdb, only in-frame clones are kept and a portion is missing. The sample consists of over 75,000 clones, about 79% of them appearing once. The material sequenced was PBMCs. Receptor source: a male donor in good health and CMV-seropositive.

The gene calls are TRBV28 and TRBJ1-6; 7 bases align to TRBD1. V lost 6 bases to trimming and J lost 3 bases; unmatched junction nucleotides: 5. CDR3 size: 15 residues. CDR1 and CDR2 from the germline V gene are MDHEN and SYDVKM. In nucleotides, the CDR3 is TGTGCCAGCAGGCCCGGGACAGACTATAATTCACCCCTCCACTTT. Encoded protein: CASRPGTDYNSPLHF.

This clone was seen a single time. The rearrangement joins TRBV5-1 to TRBJ1-5; the D gene is possibly TRBD1 (5 bases). The ends were cut back, 4 bases at V and 2 bases at J, with 13 bases in the middle. The germline V gene encodes CDR1 SGHRS and CDR2 YFSETQ. The CDR3 is 15 residues long. Written as DNA, the CDR3 is TGCGCCAGCAGCCAGGAGGGGCTGGGCAATCAGCCCCAGCATTTT. It translates to CASSQEGLGNQPQHF.

V and J are TRBV4-2 and TRBJ2-2; 11 positions match TRBD1. After removal of 5 bases from V and 5 bases from J, the junction contained 7 bases not matched to a gene. The CDR3 covers 16 residues. The V gene's germline CDR1 is LGHNA and CDR2 YNFKEQ. In DNA form, the CDR3 reads TGTGCCAGCAGCACTGGACAGGGGGCAAGGACCGGGGAGCTGTTTTTT. It yields the protein CASSTGQGARTGELFF.

The chain is built from TRBV7-8 and TRBJ2-1, with TRBD2 matching 8 bases. V shed 5 bases and J 0 bases; nucleotides not matched to a gene: 3. Per the germline V gene, CDR1 is SGHVS and CDR2 is FQNEAQ. This CDR3 is 15 amino acids long. The CDR3 spells CASSLRGGSYNEQFF. The DNA of the CDR3 is TGTGCCAGCAGCCTCCGGGGGGGCTCCTACAATGAGCAGTTCTTC.

The rearrangement uses TRBV30 and TRBJ2-1, with D tentatively TRBD2 (7 bases). This CDR3 spans 15 amino acids. Trimming shortened V by 0 bases and J by 2 bases, and 11 bases separated the two germline ends. Germline CDR1 is GTSNPN and CDR2 is SVGIG (reference sequence). Here the CDR3 reads CAWSVGGGPYNEQFF. CDR3 nucleotide sequence: TGTGCCTGGAGTGTAGGGGGGGGCCCCTACAATGAGCAGTTCTTC.

V usage is TRBV30 and J usage is TRBJ1-3, with TRBD1 matching over 8 bases. The CDR3 length is 15 residues. The V gene end was trimmed by 2 bases and the J gene end by 6 bases; junction bases not matched to a gene: 9. CDR1 is GTSNPN, CDR2 SVGIG, per germline (reference sequence). DNA of the CDR3: TGTGCCTGGAGTTCCTCGGGACAGGAGGAAAACACCATATATTTT. Protein product: CAWSSSGQEENTIYF.

The rearrangement joins TRBV19 to TRBJ1-1; 9 positions agree with TRBD1. This CDR3 spans 13 amino acids. Germline assignment: CDR1 LNHDA and CDR2 SQIVND (reference sequence). The trim removed 4 bases at V and 6 bases at J, leaving 3 bases unmatched. In nucleotides, the CDR3 is TGTGCCAGTAGTACCAGGGACAGGGCTGAAGCTTTCTTT. It codes for CASSTRDRAEAFF.

This sequence joins TRBV5-6 and TRBJ2-5, with 7 bases fitting TRBD1. Germline values: CDR1 SGHDT, CDR2 YYEEEE. V lost 3 bases and J lost 8; bases outside the gene matches: 7. The CDR3 has 13 amino acids. CDR3 bases: TGTGCCAGCAGCTCCCGGGACAGTGTTACCCAGTACTTC. Its translation: CASSSRDSVTQYF. Complete variable domain (other parts from reference TRBV5-6 and TRBJ2-5): DAGVTQSPTHLIKTRGQQVTLRCSPKSGHDTVSWYQQALGQGPQFIFQYYEEEERQRGNFPDRFSGHQFPNYSSELNVNALLLGDSALYLCASSSRDSVTQYFGPGTRLLVL.

This clone was observed once. The V and J genes are TRBV30 and TRBJ1-1; a weak D match, TRBD1 (5 bases). The CDR3 contains 15 residues. Germline V gives CDR1 GTSNPN, CDR2 SVGIG (reference sequence). Trimming took off 0 bases at V and 4 bases at J, with 15 bases between the two ends. CDR3 DNA sequence: TGTGCCTGGAGTGTACTGGTTGGGGGGGTCACTGAAGCTTTCTTT. Residues: CAWSVLVGGVTEAFF.

The chain employs TRBV7-8 and TRBJ1-5; TRBD1 matches 7 bases. Per the germline V gene, CDR1 is SGHVS and CDR2 is FQNEAQ. Trimming cost V 9 bases and J 0 bases; bases outside gene matches: 2. The CDR3 loop spans 13 amino acids. The DNA for the CDR3 is TGTGCCAGGGACAGGTATAGCAATCAGCCCCAGCATTTT. Translated: CARDRYSNQPQHF.

The chain is built from TRBV4-1 and TRBJ1-1, with 8 positions matching TRBD1. The CDR3 contains 15 residues. Looked up from germline, CDR1 is MGHRA and CDR2 is YSYEKL. With V trimmed by 1 base and J by 1 base, 2 bases remained unmatched. In DNA, the CDR3 is TGCGCCAGCAGCCAAGGGGACAGGCGGAACACTGAAGCTTTCTTT. The encoded protein is CASSQGDRRNTEAFF.

This chain links TRBV2 with TRBJ2-3; TRBD1 aligns across 7 bases. The CDR3 covers 15 residues. Germline V CDR1 and CDR2: SNHLY, FYNNEI. With V trimmed by 6 bases and J by 0 bases, 6 bases remained unmatched. CDR3 bases: TGTGCCAGCAGGACAGGGTCCGCTAGCACAGATACGCAGTATTTT. Translation: CASRTGSASTDTQYF.

This clone was counted between two and nine times. The chain employs TRBV5-6 and TRBJ2-2, with D uncertain. Trimming removed 1 base from V and 4 bases from J, with 5 bases in between. The CDR3 is 13 residues long. Germline values: CDR1 SGHDT, CDR2 YYEEEE. The CDR3 here is CASSLSRTGELFF. DNA of the CDR3: TGTGCCAGCAGCTTGAGCCGCACCGGGGAGCTGTTTTTT.

The rearrangement joins TRBV2 to TRBJ1-1; D remains unclear. The germline V and J ends were trimmed by 1 base and 5 bases, with 11 bases remaining between them. Germline V lookup: CDR1 SNHLY, CDR2 FYNNEI. The CDR3 sequence is 14 residues long. CDR3: CASSEGFGGTEAFF. The CDR3 DNA is TGTGCCAGCAGTGAAGGGTTTGGAGGGACTGAAGCTTTCTTT.

This rearrangement joins TRBV27 to TRBJ2-6, with 7 bases that match TRBD1. Losses at the gene ends were 5 bases for V and 2 bases for J; bases not matched to a gene: 6. Germline lookup yields CDR1 MNHEY and CDR2 SMNVEV (reference sequence). The length of the CDR3 is 16 residues. The CDR3, as DNA: TGTGCCAGCAGTACCGACAGGGCCCCTGGGGCCAACGTCCTGACTTTC. Translation gives CASSTDRAPGANVLTF.

The rearrangement joins TRBV5-1 to TRBJ2-4; 7 bases fit TRBD1. Trimming removed 4 bases from V and 5 bases from J; junction bases left unmatched: 12. Germline CDR1 SGHRS, CDR2 YFSETQ. The CDR3 spans 16 residues. The CDR3 coding sequence is TGCGCCAGCAGCCCACGGACAGGCCGGCTCCAAAACATTCAGTACTTC. Its protein is CASSPRTGRLQNIQYF.